Each of the 7 T cell receptor beta chains below was sequenced from the same sample in a study of lymphopenia after photon versus proton radiotherapy. Sequenced by immunoSEQ multiplex PCR; TCRdb stores in-frame clones only, minus some. The sample lists 55,000 to 70,000 clones; around 87% were seen once. The sequencing here drew on peripheral blood, taken from a patient treated with proton-based radiotherapy. Every receptor here comes from an elderly man with esophageal cancer.

The rearrangement uses TRBV7-3 and TRBJ2-5; D may be TRBD1 (6 bases). Germline V gene sequence: CDR1 SGHTA, CDR2 FQGTGA. The CDR3 has 16 residues. V lost 1 base and J lost 5, with 17 bases in between. In DNA form, the CDR3 reads TGTGCCAGCAGCTTAAGAGGGACATTGAATATTGAGACCCAGTACTTC. Protein product: CASSLRGTLNIETQYF.

The chain uses TRBV6-5 and TRBJ1-1; D possibly corresponds to TRBD1 (6 bases). Germline assignment: CDR1 MNHEY and CDR2 SVGAGI. The CDR3 runs to 14 residues. V lost 4 bases to trimming and J lost 5 bases, with 14 bases between them. The CDR3 DNA reads TGTGCCAGCAGTTCGAAACAGGGAGATACTGAAGCTTTCTTT. Amino acids: CASSSKQGDTEAFF.

The V gene is TRBV27, the J gene TRBJ2-2; perhaps TRBD2 as D (5 bases). The CDR3 sequence is 13 residues long. The germline V and J ends were trimmed by 1 base and 6 bases, with 6 bases remaining between them. Germline-derived CDR1 and CDR2 are MNHEY and SMNVEV (reference sequence). For the CDR3, the DNA is TGTGCCAGCAGTTTATACGGGGCCGGGGAGCTGTTTTTT. Its translation is CASSLYGAGELFF.

This sequence joins TRBV6-6 and TRBJ2-1; 9 bases are shared with TRBD2. Looked up from germline, CDR1 is MNHNY and CDR2 is SVGAGI (reference sequence). The trim removed 6 bases at V and 6 bases at J, leaving 9 bases unmatched. The CDR3 extends over 15 amino acids. As DNA, the CDR3 is TGTGCCAGCAGCTATAGCGGGAGTGGTCGCAATGAGCAGTTCTTC. Its translation is CASSYSGSGRNEQFF.

The CDR3 DNA reads TGTGCCAGCAGCCTCGCCGGTAGCGGGACCTACGAGCAGTACTTC. This gives the protein CASSLAGSGTYEQYF. The J gene is TRBJ2-7, the V gene TRBV9; TRBD2 agrees at 8 bases. Losses at the gene ends were 4 bases for V and 2 bases for J; bases not matched to a gene: 8. This CDR3 comprises 15 residues. Germline assignment: CDR1 SGDLS and CDR2 YYNGEE.

V usage is TRBV6-5 and J usage is TRBJ2-4; 8 bases align to TRBD2. Germline trimming cut 6 bases from V and 8 bases from J; bases unmatched to any gene: 6. Germline loops: CDR1 MNHEY, CDR2 SVGAGI. The CDR3 extends over 13 amino acids. The CDR3 here is CASSQRAGDIQYF. The CDR3 DNA reads TGTGCCAGCAGCCAGCGAGCGGGGGACATTCAGTACTTC.

V and J are TRBV6-5 and TRBJ1-5; 9 nucleotides align to TRBD1. Germline CDR1 is MNHEY and CDR2 is SVGAGI. V gave up 3 bases and J gave up 2 bases; unmatched junction bases: 5. The CDR3 length is 16 residues. The CDR3 is CASSYRGQGGNQPQHF. The CDR3 DNA follows: TGTGCCAGCAGTTATAGGGGACAGGGTGGCAATCAGCCCCAGCATTTT.